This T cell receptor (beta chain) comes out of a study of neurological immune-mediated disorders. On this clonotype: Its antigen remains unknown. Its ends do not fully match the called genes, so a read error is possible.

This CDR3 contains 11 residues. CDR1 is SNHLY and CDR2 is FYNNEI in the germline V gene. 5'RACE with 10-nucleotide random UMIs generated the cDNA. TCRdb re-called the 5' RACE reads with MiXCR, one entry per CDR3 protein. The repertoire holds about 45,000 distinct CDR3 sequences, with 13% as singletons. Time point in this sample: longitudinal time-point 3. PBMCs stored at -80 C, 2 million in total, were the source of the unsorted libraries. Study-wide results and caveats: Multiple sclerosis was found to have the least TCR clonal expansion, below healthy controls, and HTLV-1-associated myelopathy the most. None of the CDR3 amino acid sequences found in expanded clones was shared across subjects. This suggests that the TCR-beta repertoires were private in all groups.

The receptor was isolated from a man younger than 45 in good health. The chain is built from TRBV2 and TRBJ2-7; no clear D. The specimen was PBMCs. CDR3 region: CASSGHYEHYF. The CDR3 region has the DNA TGTGCCAGCAGTGGCCACTACGAGCACTACTTC.